This TCR beta chain was profiled in a study of Ad26.COV2.S vaccination and SARS-CoV-2 variants. At the level of the study: Sample donor was a member of the COV1001 Ad26.COV2.S trial arm. Doses of Ad26.COV2.S were injected into muscle once or twice, 56 days apart.

Trimming shortened V by 1 base and J by 7 bases, and 15 bases separated the two germline ends. This CDR3 comprises 14 residues. Germline V lookup: CDR1 SGHDT, CDR2 YYEEEE. As to treatment: approximately 18 received Ad26.COV2.S at low or high dose, single or two shots; about 5 received placebo; per-sample allocation not given. The investigators took samples on day 63 after the first vaccine or placebo injection. Repertoires were generated with immunoSEQ multiplex PCR, while TCRdb's copy carries only in-frame clones and drops some. The sample yields 250,000 to 300,000 clones, roughly 86% seen once. The sample in question was peripheral blood, obtained in a trial of Ad26.COV2.S vaccine versus placebo. The sequence was obtained from a person between 18 and 65 years old who received the Ad26.COV2.S COVID-19 vaccine or a placebo. The chain recombines TRBV5-6 with TRBJ2-7, with D perhaps matching TRBD1 (5 bases). The CDR3 region has the DNA TGTGCCAGCAGCTTGAGGGCAGGGCTGAAAGAGCAGTACTTC. Amino acid sequence: CASSLRAGLKEQYF.